This T cell receptor beta chain was captured by sequencing in a study of cytomegalovirus exposure and HLA in healthy donors. Turning to the study itself: Assignment to the Caucasian-associated ancestry cluster applied to less than 85% of the roughly 420 genotyped donors. Notes on the study in general: In a later analysis, parvovirus B19, influenza, CMV and Epstein-Barr virus appeared linked to several top co-occurrence clusters. Researchers reported from a later analysis that most CMV-associated TCR beta chains appeared HLA-restricted. Reportedly, cytomegalovirus status was diagnosed with high sensitivity and specificity.

The PCR ran on 60 Vbeta and 13 Jbeta primers. Assay: immunoSEQ multiplex PCR; the TCRdb copy retains only in-frame clones and omits some. This table holds fewer than 300,000 clones, 75% to 90% found once. To note about this clone: Its antigen is still unknown.

Germline values: CDR1 SGHNT, CDR2 YENEEA. This CDR3 spans 13 amino acids. Input material: PBMCs. The chain has TRBV11-3 and TRBJ2-5; D gene ambiguous. The J call is in doubt because the DNA end fits TRBJ2-7 better. This sequence originates from a man in his forties in good health and CMV-seropositive. CDR3 loop: CASSLGQVYEQYF. CDR3 coding DNA: TGTGCCAGCAGCTTAGGGCAGGTCTACGAGCAGTACTTC.